These T cell receptor beta chains were read from a single sample in a study of CXCR3-negative and CXCR3-positive naive CD8 T cells. TCRdb reanalyzed the 5' RACE reads, giving one entry per CDR3 protein sequence and no DNA. The sample table includes tens of thousands of distinct CDR3 sequences. The specimen was naive CXCR3- CD8+ T cells from blood. These receptors were taken from a human donor in good health. Some clones in this sample may be carry-over from other donors' samples. Both conserved end residues are part of each CDR3.

j_call: TRBJ2-7; v_call: TRBV12-3/TRBV12-4; cdr3_aa: CASLLVIHEQYF
j_call: TRBJ2-7; v_call: TRBV7-9; cdr3_aa: CASSSIGGLSYEQYF
j_call: TRBJ2-7; v_call: TRBV6-5; cdr3_aa: CASSYSDRVYYEQYF
j_call: TRBJ2-7; v_call: TRBV11-3; cdr3_aa: CASSLSGSPSYEQYF
j_call: TRBJ1-1; v_call: TRBV14; cdr3_aa: CASSQDRQPNTEAFF
j_call: TRBJ1-1; v_call: TRBV7-9; cdr3_aa: CASSGTGGEHPSDTEAFF
j_call: TRBJ2-1; v_call: TRBV9; cdr3_aa: CASSEVYNEQFF
j_call: TRBJ1-1; v_call: TRBV19; cdr3_aa: CASWDKGNTEAFF
j_call: TRBJ1-2; v_call: TRBV28; cdr3_aa: CASSLPEFGGLYGYTF
j_call: TRBJ2-2; v_call: TRBV28; cdr3_aa: CASDQGAVGELFF
j_call: TRBJ1-2; v_call: TRBV29-1; cdr3_aa: CSVEGQGARGYTF
j_call: TRBJ2-1; v_call: TRBV6-6; cdr3_aa: CASTISGEQFF
j_call: TRBJ1-3; v_call: TRBV20-1; cdr3_aa: CSDHGGLKVSGNTIYF
j_call: TRBJ1-2; v_call: TRBV29-1; cdr3_aa: CSVGGSPGQGYEYGYTF
j_call: TRBJ1-2; v_call: TRBV12-3/TRBV12-4; cdr3_aa: CASTRPDRTGGYTF
j_call: TRBJ2-7; v_call: TRBV20-1; cdr3_aa: CSARSEVNYEQYF
j_call: TRBJ2-7; v_call: TRBV7-6; cdr3_aa: CASGTGPGEQYF
j_call: TRBJ2-7; v_call: TRBV4-1; cdr3_aa: CASSQGSGLRPYEQYF
j_call: TRBJ1-1; v_call: TRBV2; cdr3_aa: CASRRSRNAEAFF
j_call: TRBJ2-7; v_call: TRBV4-2; cdr3_aa: CASSPPGQPYEQYF
j_call: TRBJ2-5; v_call: TRBV29-1; cdr3_aa: CSVAFTGGHQETQYF